The clone carrying this TCR beta chain was detected only once. Per the authors' pipeline: Scientists estimated how many nucleated cells there were by amplifying reference gene primers. Sequencing used immunoSEQ multiplex PCR; TCRdb keeps in-frame clones, though not all of them. D and trimming were read from the DNA, whereas the V and J calls and clone size are those reported in that table. This sample carries just over 250,000 clones, around nine tenths of them seen once, and the ten largest clones take about 9.8%. The CDR3 is 18 amino acids. Losses at the gene ends were 4 bases for V and 5 bases for J; bases not matched to a gene: 11. CDR1 is LGHNA and CDR2 is YSLEER in the germline V gene. This specimen comes from a study of blood T cell repertoires in COVID-19. Whole-study context: PBMCs, B-cell-depleted T cells, or T cells provided the cDNA or gDNA that made up the material.

The clonotype comes from a man between 40 and 49 years old who had recovered from COVID-19. This chain connects TRBV4-3 to TRBJ2-2, with 12 bases matching TRBD2. The specimen sequenced was peripheral blood. The CDR3 is CASSRQASGGVGTGELFF. The CDR3 DNA reads TGCGCCAGCAGCCGTCAGGCTAGCGGGGGGGTGGGAACCGGGGAGCTGTTTTTT.